The entry below describes one T cell receptor beta chain. The antigen is not known. CDR3 length: 17 amino acids. The germline V gene encodes CDR1 MNHEY and CDR2 SMNVEV (reference sequence). Trimming stripped 5 bases from V and 2 bases from J, with 19 bases between. The sample originates from a study of beta chain features in type 1 diabetes. Overall study findings and caveats: People with Type 1 diabetes carried modestly yet significantly shorter TCRB CDR3s in all four CD4+ subsets. Although PCR might favor shorter templates, it would do so equally in patients and controls.

In total, each donor contributed a single heparinised blood draw that averaged roughly 110 mL. Each of the CD4+ naive, central memory, regulatory and stem cell-like memory populations was sorted via CD45RO/CCR7/CD25/CD127/CD95/CD27. Reverse transcribing all isolated RNA meant expressed TCRB transcripts were sequenced. Profiling relied on immunoSEQ multiplex PCR, and the TCRdb table lists in-frame clones only, not all of them. The profile shows approximately 150,000 clones, 10% to 15% of them singletons. This receptor was taken from a man between 18 and 35 years old with type 1 diabetes. Source material: central memory CD4+ T cells from blood. The chain combines TRBV27 with TRBJ1-3; the D gene is possibly TRBD1 (5 bases). In DNA form, the CDR3 reads TGTGCCAGCAGTAGATCTTTCGGGGGGAGCGCTGGAAACACCATATATTTT. Its protein is CASSRSFGGSAGNTIYF.